The entry below describes one T cell receptor beta chain. This clonotype came up many times. Its binding antigen is unknown. No base qualities exist here, and no much larger clone lies one base off it. The data belong to a study of identical twins (dated by TCRdb to about 2016). Regarding the study in general: The study deep-sequenced TCR alpha and beta repertoires from monozygotic twins, unrelated adults of various ages and cord blood to test whether fetal clonotypes persist. To rule out contamination, replicate twin experiments were performed at different times with different library preparation protocols.

The protocol used for the library was 5' RACE. TCRdb lists the instrument as Illumina HiSeq 2000. Template switching introduced a universal primer binding site; the final cDNA contained a unique molecular identifier, enabling accurate counting of TCR cDNA molecules. First-strand cDNA for TCR alpha and beta chains was synthesized from specific primers in the conserved constant-segment region. To control for contamination, every cDNA library carried two barcodes: a SMART-Mk sample barcode plus Illumina barcodes. TruSeq adapter sequences, together with Illumina sample barcodes, were added in two successive PCR steps. The TCR alpha and beta cDNA libraries were sequenced on the Illumina HiSeq platform using custom primers. In the original analysis: MiGEC processed the raw reads to extract unique molecular identifiers, while MiXCR was used to determine the CDR3 positions. For each individual, recombination models were inferred using an EM algorithm with the repgenHMM and IGoR tools. The analysis of shared clonotypes was done with the tcR package in R, with sharing normalized by the product of cloneset sizes. Out-of-frame nonproductive sequences were analyzed to study raw recombination free of thymic and clonal selection effects. Clones were called with MiXCR by TCRdb after fastp trimmed the public reads at Q25, and only in-frame beta chains were retained. Each record represents a unique CDR3 protein, reported with the most common genes and DNA among its rows. None of the V and J calls come from the authors' own analysis; TCRdb made them. The sample table contains 140,000 to 150,000 distinct CDR3 sequences; only one count was recorded for approximately 3.5% of them. The top ten hold about 7.8% of the sample.

All donors were healthy Caucasians. Miltenyi CD45RO+ enrichment and human naive T-cell isolation kits were used to isolate memory (CD45RO+) and naive T cells from PBMC. The full study reports these points: Because the same donors could not be followed over many years, the conclusions depended on cross-sectional statistical analysis. Compared with coincidental sharing between unrelated individuals, out-of-frame TCR alpha sequences shared between twins showed an excess of sequences with low generation probability. The excess sharing between twins in beta out-of-frame sequences was weaker because fewer shared sequences reduced the signal-to-noise ratio. Recombination models systematically underestimated out-of-frame TCR alpha sharing in monozygotic twins but agreed with sharing between unrelated individuals. Fewer insertions were carried by abundant cord blood beta clonotypes; a weaker similar trend was observed in young adult naive repertoires, while no such trend was observed in memory repertoires. Invariant T cells such as MAIT and iNKT could partly confound zero-insertion analyses, though diverse VJ usage argued against this for most clonotypes.

This receptor was taken from a young man in good health. Material for sequencing was memory T cells sorted from blood. The intended sense of this specimen's cell subset or site label: CD45RO+ enriched T cells.

In nucleotide form, the sequence is TGTGCCAGCAGCTTAGAGGCAGGGGGCTTTGTCCGCTCTGGGGCCAACGTCCTGACTTTC. Its amino acids are CASSLEAGGFVRSGANVLTF. The receptor chain draws on TRBV7-8 and TRBJ2-6, and TRBD1 matches 8 of the central bases. The germline V gene yields SGHVS for CDR1 and FQNEAQ for CDR2. Trimming accounts for 1 base at V and 0 bases at J, while the number of junction bases matched to no gene is 11. The CDR3 starts with the cysteine, ends with the phenylalanine, and has 20 residues. Kept here is only the CDR3 DNA, which spans 60 bases and is read in frame from base 1.